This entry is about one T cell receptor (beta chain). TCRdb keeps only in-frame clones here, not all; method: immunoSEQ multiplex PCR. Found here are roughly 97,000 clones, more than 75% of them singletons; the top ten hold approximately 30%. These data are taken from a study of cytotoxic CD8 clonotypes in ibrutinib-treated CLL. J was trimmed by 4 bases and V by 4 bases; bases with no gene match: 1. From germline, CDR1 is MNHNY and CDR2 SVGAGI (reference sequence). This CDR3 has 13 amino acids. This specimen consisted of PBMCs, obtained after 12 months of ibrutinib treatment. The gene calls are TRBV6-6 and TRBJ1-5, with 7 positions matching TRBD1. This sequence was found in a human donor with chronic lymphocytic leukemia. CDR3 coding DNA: TGTGCCAGCAGTTCAGGGGGGAATCAGCCCCAGCATTTT. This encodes CASSSGGNQPQHF.